Listed below are T cell receptor beta chains from one sample, sequenced in a study of Ad26.COV2.S vaccination and SARS-CoV-2 variants. Clones were sequenced by immunoSEQ multiplex PCR, and TCRdb holds only the in-frame ones, with some missing. The data show about 440,000 clones, roughly 88% seen once. This material consisted of peripheral blood, taken in a trial of Ad26.COV2.S vaccine versus placebo. The source of these receptors is a person between 18 and 65 years old who received the Ad26.COV2.S COVID-19 vaccine or a placebo. CDR3s include the opening cysteine and the closing phenylalanine or tryptophan.

v_call,j_call,cdr3_aa
TRBV28,TRBJ2-1,CASSLRAQGTRQFF
TRBV5-4,TRBJ1-6,CASSSRVNSPLHF
TRBV6-5,TRBJ1-4,CASTGWGTEKLFF
TRBV5-6,TRBJ2-1,CASSLDRGFNEQFF
TRBV5-5,TRBJ1-2,CASSPEGLHYGYTF
TRBV29-1,TRBJ2-5,CSVEGTSGTGETQYF
TRBV28,TRBJ2-5,CASRQGASRQETQYF
TRBV28,TRBJ1-4,CASKKTGGFEKLFF
TRBV27,TRBJ2-7,CASSTGGYEQYF
TRBV7-9,TRBJ1-1,CASSRTNTEAFF
TRBV12-3/TRBV12-4,TRBJ2-1,CASGGRKNEQFF
TRBV27,TRBJ2-7,CASSFRAELAPSSYEQYF
TRBV19,TRBJ2-7,CASSYRAYYEQYF
TRBV4-2,TRBJ1-1,CASSPTPGQGDTEAFF
TRBV5-1,TRBJ1-1,CASSFEMNTEAFF
TRBV18,TRBJ1-1,CASSTRPGTEAFF
TRBV27,TRBJ2-1,CASSLSTGGSSNEQFF
TRBV7-8,TRBJ2-1,CASSLERRGGEQFF
TRBV28,TRBJ2-3,CASPPSGTVPDTQYF
TRBV19,TRBJ2-7,CASSPRGGATYEQYF
TRBV6-5,TRBJ2-5,CASSSRTGGETQYF
TRBV5-4,TRBJ1-1,CASSLGQVNTEAFF
TRBV4-3,TRBJ2-2,CASSQGRTSQNTGELFF
TRBV30,TRBJ1-4,CAWSVLGGRDEKLFF
TRBV9,TRBJ2-1,CASSVRPYNEQFF
TRBV7-2,TRBJ2-2,CASSSPRDGELFF
TRBV10-3,TRBJ2-7,CAIIETTGAGEQYF
TRBV5-1,TRBJ2-7,CASSSRTDSYEQYF
TRBV23-1,TRBJ2-1,CASSQSLPNHLYNEQFF
TRBV28,TRBJ2-7,CASRSDGDYEQYF
TRBV5-1,TRBJ1-1,CASSFGTGGLNTEAFF
TRBV27,TRBJ1-2,CASKSGGQFHGYTF
TRBV9,TRBJ2-1,CASSSTVRVDEQFF
TRBV7-2,TRBJ2-1,CASSLVSGKSSYNEQFF
TRBV11-2,TRBJ1-2,CASSPPVMGAANYGYTF
TRBV9,TRBJ2-3,CASSVEGGRASDTQYF
TRBV28,TRBJ2-7,CASRDGTYEQYF
TRBV2,TRBJ1-5,CASSWEDQPQHF
TRBV13,TRBJ2-1,CASSPAGEMGNEQFF
TRBV29-1,TRBJ1-1,CSVDARTEAFF
TRBV5-1,TRBJ1-1,CASSPAGTATEAFF
TRBV9,TRBJ1-1,CASSVGHLNTEAFF
TRBV5-5,TRBJ1-2,CASSGTDRGHRGYTF
TRBV11-2,TRBJ2-5,CGSGQKETQYF
TRBV30,TRBJ2-7,CAWRGGDRSYEQYF
TRBV3-1/TRBV3-2,TRBJ1-5,CASSQGYSNQPQHF
TRBV27,TRBJ2-2,CASRLAGDTNTGELFF
TRBV12-3/TRBV12-4,TRBJ2-1,CASTLYNEQFF
TRBV11-2,TRBJ2-7,CASSLDGTGGVKQYF
TRBV5-6,TRBJ2-7,CASSGNTYEQYF
TRBV5-1,TRBJ2-7,CASREWTGGYEQYF
TRBV7-2,TRBJ1-1,CASSSGPRGLAFF
TRBV6-1,TRBJ1-1,CASSDGGRGVTEAFF
TRBV3-1/TRBV3-2,TRBJ2-7,CASSQETSGSYEQYF